Given below is one T cell receptor (beta chain) in context. The data are from a study of type 1 regulatory T cells. Overall study context: An in vitro protocol generated T-allo10, a Tr1-enriched, alloantigen-specific CD4 T cell product.

MiXCR, run by TCRdb on the reads, gives a single entry per CDR3 protein. The repertoire holds about 100,000 distinct CDR3 sequences, with around 30% as singletons. CDR3 length equals 15 residues. Trimming removed 4 bases from V and 4 bases from J; junction bases left unmatched: 8. In germline, CDR1 is ENHRY, CDR2 SYGVKD. This TCR was sampled from a human donor in good health. The sequenced material came from CD4+ T cells, either the whole sample or a sorted fraction (not recorded which). The J gene is TRBJ2-3, the V gene TRBV10-3; TRBD2 matches 7 bases. This chain's CDR3 is CAISGGGLPADTQYF. CDR3 DNA: TGTGCCATCAGTGGGGGGGGACTACCGGCAGATACGCAGTATTTT.